Each of the 13 T cell receptor beta chains below was sequenced from the same sample in a study of blood T cells in healthy people across ages. Then a second PCR, running roughly 7 to 11 cycles, was carried out with a sample-barcoded 5' primer and a J-beta primer mix. TCRdb recomputed calls from the 5' RACE reads with MiXCR, one row per CDR3 protein. The sample includes around 940,000 distinct CDR3 sequences, roughly half of them seen just once. The sequencing input was blood. Receptors originate from a woman in her sixties in good health.

The V call is TRBV20-1, the J call TRBJ2-7; tentatively, D is TRBD2 (5 bases). The V and J ends lost 3 bases and 3 bases respectively, with 18 bases between them. This CDR3 has 15 residues. The germline V gene has CDR1 DFQATT and CDR2 SNEGSKA (reference sequence). CDR3 amino acids: CSASWSWKRSYEQYF. CDR3 coding DNA: TGCAGTGCTAGCTGGTCCTGGAAGCGGAGCTACGAGCAGTACTTC.

This chain connects TRBV4-1 to TRBJ1-2; D is unresolved. CDR1 MGHRA and CDR2 YSYEKL come from the germline V gene. The CDR3 has 14 amino acids. V shed 0 bases and J shed 4 bases, with 9 bases lying between them. CDR3 bases: TGCGCCAGCAGCCAAGAGCGGTTTGGCTATGGCTACACCTTC. Translated: CASSQERFGYGYTF.

This clonotype was seen more than once but under ten times. Written as DNA, the CDR3 is TGTGCCAGCAGTTACTCGGCTAGCGGTAGTTTGGAGCAGTACTTC. It encodes CASSYSASGSLEQYF. The V call is TRBV6-5, the J call TRBJ2-7, with 7 bases fitting TRBD2. The CDR3 spans 15 residues. Trimming at V came to 0 bases and at J to 7 bases, leaving 9 bases not matched to a gene. Germline-derived CDR1 and CDR2 are MNHEY and SVGAGI.

This clonotype was detected only a few times. The rearrangement links TRBV29-1 to TRBJ2-5, with 8 bases fitting TRBD1. The J segment lost 3 bases and the V segment lost 6 bases, leaving 15 bases of the junction unmatched. The germline V gene encodes CDR1 SQVTM and CDR2 ANQGSEA. The CDR3 is 16 amino acids. Here the CDR3 DNA reads TGCAGCGTCGTGCTTTTAAGACAGGGGCCGGAAGAGACCCAGTACTTC. As protein: CSVVLLRQGPEETQYF.

This clonotype has a handful of counts. The chain links TRBV28 to TRBJ2-7; D could derive from TRBD1 or TRBD2 (5 bases each). CDR1 is MDHEN, CDR2 SYDVKM, per germline. The CDR3 is made up of 12 amino acids. Between the trimmed V and J ends, which lost 10 bases and 5 bases, there was a span of 15 bases. Written as DNA, the CDR3 is TGTGCCACCCAGGGACGGCCAAACGAGCAGTACTTC. Its translation is CATQGRPNEQYF. The full variable domain, with the rest looked up from reference TRBV28 and TRBJ2-7, is DVKVTQSSRYLVKRTGEKVFLECVQDMDHENMFWYRQDPGLGLRLIYFSYDVKMKEKGDIPEGYSVSREKKERFSLILESASTNQTSMYLCATQGRPNEQYFGPGTRLTVT.

V and J are TRBV12-3 or TRBV12-4 and TRBJ1-6, with D uncertain. Trimming took off 5 bases at V and 8 bases at J, with 7 bases between the two ends. This CDR3 is 12 amino acids long. The chain's CDR3 is CASSKADSPLHF. The CDR3, as DNA: TGTGCCAGCAGTAAAGCCGATTCACCCCTCCACTTT.

J is TRBJ2-7 and V is TRBV29-1; D is tentatively TRBD1 or TRBD2 (5 bases each). V lost 6 bases and J lost 0, with 12 bases in between. This CDR3 is 13 amino acids long. Germline V CDR1 and CDR2: SQVTM, ANQGSEA. DNA of the CDR3: TGCAGCGTGGGTTTTGGGGGCTCCTACGAGCAGTACTTC. Translated, it gives CSVGFGGSYEQYF.

V gene TRBV3-1 combines with J gene TRBJ2-5; 12 positions match TRBD2. Germline V gene sequence: CDR1 LGHDT, CDR2 YNNKEL (reference sequence). V trimming: 5 bases; J trimming: 1 base; junction bases outside the gene matches: 5. The length of the CDR3 is 16 residues. The CDR3 loop reads CASSSRLAGAQETQYF. The CDR3, as DNA: TGTGCCAGCAGCTCAAGACTAGCGGGAGCCCAAGAGACCCAGTACTTC.

The sample holds a few counts of this clonotype. The chain carries TRBV29-1 and TRBJ2-5, with D possibly being TRBD2 (6 bases). Trimming left V 8 bases short and J 0 bases short, with 19 bases between. The CDR3 covers 15 residues. Germline CDR1 and CDR2: SQVTM and ANQGSEA. The DNA for the CDR3 is TGCAGCTCCCGCGGAGGGATCGGATACCAAGAGACCCAGTACTTC. Residues: CSSRGGIGYQETQYF. The entire variable domain, with the rest obtained from reference TRBV29-1 and TRBJ2-5, is as follows: SAVISQKPSRDICQRGTSLTIQCQVDSQVTMMFWYRQQPGQSLTLIATANQGSEATYESGFVIDKFPISRPNLTFSTLTVSNMSPEDSSIYLCSSRGGIGYQETQYFGPGTRLLVL.

This clonotype was counted many times. The chain couples TRBV11-2 to TRBJ2-7; D is undetermined. Germline assignment: CDR1 SGHAT and CDR2 FQNNGV. The CDR3 length is 11 residues. V lost 3 bases and J lost 5, with 5 bases in between. The CDR3 DNA reads as TGTGCCAGCAGCTTTAGCAACGAGCAGTACTTC. It codes for CASSFSNEQYF.

This clonotype was seen more than once but under ten times. V usage is TRBV7-2 and J usage is TRBJ2-3; possible D gene TRBD1, 5 bases. Germline assignment: CDR1 SGHTA and CDR2 FQGNSA. This CDR3 is built from 14 residues. Trimming left V 2 bases short and J 3 bases short, with 9 bases between. The CDR3 DNA sequence: TGTGCCAGCAGCTTACAGGGTCGGACAGATACGCAGTATTTT. Residues: CASSLQGRTDTQYF.

Details on this clonotype: It may be a read error: a sequence one base away is much more abundant. This chain uses TRBV12-3 or TRBV12-4 with TRBJ2-3, with D unresolved. V was shortened by 8 bases and J by 4 bases, with 7 bases between the two germline ends. The CDR3 loop spans 11 amino acids. Here the CDR3 reads CASGIADTQYF. The CDR3 nucleotides read TGTGCCAGCGGAATTGCAGATACGCAGTATTTT.

This chain connects TRBV20-1 to TRBJ2-5, with 12 bases identical to TRBD2. The last part of the DNA fits TRBJ2-7 better; the J call may be wrong. Germline V gene sequence: CDR1 DFQATT, CDR2 SNEGSKA (reference sequence). The length of the CDR3 is 14 residues. The CDR3: CSARTSGSPYEQYF. For the CDR3, the DNA is TGCAGTGCTAGGACTAGCGGGAGTCCCTACGAGCAGTACTTC.